A selection of T cell receptor beta chains follows, all from one sample in a study of blood T cell repertoires in COVID-19. The repertoire was sequenced with immunoSEQ multiplex PCR; TCRdb's copy has only in-frame clones and lacks some. The sample has 84,000 or so clones; approximately 90% are singletons. The specimen was peripheral blood. These receptors came from a man in his 60s with acute or convalescent COVID-19. Both conserved end residues are part of each CDR3. A D gene is named only where the DNA matches it firmly. Part of the rows lack a size; the others show once, few, many or a class for expanded clones.

abundance: .
v_gene: TRBV6-2/TRBV6-3
j_gene: TRBJ1-2
d_gene: .
CDR3nt: TGTGCCAGCAGTTACTCGAGAGTATTATCGGGCTACACCTTC
CDR3aa: CASSYSRVLSGYTF

abundance: .
v_gene: TRBV14
j_gene: TRBJ1-3
d_gene: TRBD1
CDR3nt: TGTGCCAGCAGCCCAGGGGGGCGCCGGCCCTCTGGAAACACCATATATTTT
CDR3aa: CASSPGGRRPSGNTIYF

abundance: .
v_gene: TRBV5-6
j_gene: TRBJ2-4
d_gene: TRBD2
CDR3nt: TGTGCCAGCAGCTTACCGGGGGGTTTAAACATTCAGTACTTC
CDR3aa: CASSLPGGLNIQYF

abundance: .
v_gene: TRBV19
j_gene: TRBJ1-1
d_gene: .
CDR3nt: TGTGCCAGTACCGTGCAGGCGGGGAACACTGAAGCTTTCTTT
CDR3aa: CASTVQAGNTEAFF

abundance: .
v_gene: TRBV5-5
j_gene: TRBJ1-2
d_gene: .
CDR3nt: TGTGCCAGCAGCTCCCTGGACAGTGGAAGGAGCTACACCTTC
CDR3aa: CASSSLDSGRSYTF

abundance: .
v_gene: TRBV4-3
j_gene: TRBJ2-2
d_gene: TRBD1
CDR3nt: TGCGCCAGCAGCCGGCAAATCCCGGGACAGGGGGGGCCCGGGGAGCTGTTTTTT
CDR3aa: CASSRQIPGQGGPGELFF

abundance: .
v_gene: TRBV5-4
j_gene: TRBJ1-2
d_gene: .
CDR3nt: TGTGCCAGCAGTATAATCGGGGGTTCCGATGGCTACACCTTC
CDR3aa: CASSIIGGSDGYTF

abundance: .
v_gene: TRBV28
j_gene: TRBJ1-5
d_gene: .
CDR3nt: TGTGCCAGCAGTTTAGGGGGAGGGGATAGCAATCAGCCCCAGCATTTT
CDR3aa: CASSLGGGDSNQPQHF

abundance: .
v_gene: TRBV18
j_gene: TRBJ1-2
d_gene: TRBD1
CDR3nt: TGTGCCAGCTCACCACCGAGAGAAGGGGGCAATGGCTACACCTTC
CDR3aa: CASSPPREGGNGYTF

abundance: .
v_gene: TRBV2
j_gene: TRBJ1-1
d_gene: TRBD1
CDR3nt: TGTGCCAGCAGTGGGACAGGGGGTATGAACACTGAAGCTTTCTTT
CDR3aa: CASSGTGGMNTEAFF

abundance: .
v_gene: TRBV5-1
j_gene: TRBJ2-2
d_gene: TRBD2
CDR3nt: TGCGCCAGCAGCGCGGGACTAGCGGGGATCACCGGGGAGCTGTTTTTT
CDR3aa: CASSAGLAGITGELFF

abundance: .
v_gene: TRBV19
j_gene: TRBJ1-2
d_gene: TRBD1
CDR3nt: TGTGCCACAAACAGGGGGCCCGGCTATGGCTACACCTTC
CDR3aa: CATNRGPGYGYTF

abundance: .
v_gene: TRBV20-1
j_gene: TRBJ2-7
d_gene: .
CDR3nt: TGCAGTGCTAAGGAGGGCTACGAGCAGTACTTC
CDR3aa: CSAKEGYEQYF

abundance: .
v_gene: TRBV3-1/TRBV3-2
j_gene: TRBJ2-7
d_gene: .
CDR3nt: TGTGCCAGCAGCCAAGATTTAGCCTCCTACGAGCAGTACTTC
CDR3aa: CASSQDLASYEQYF

abundance: .
v_gene: TRBV30
j_gene: TRBJ1-2
d_gene: .
CDR3nt: TGTGCCTGGAGTGTCAGCCTAGAGGGGGTCTATGGCTACACCTTC
CDR3aa: CAWSVSLEGVYGYTF

abundance: .
v_gene: TRBV29-1
j_gene: TRBJ1-1
d_gene: .
CDR3nt: TGCAGCGTTGAAGGGACACTTGAAGCTTTCTTT
CDR3aa: CSVEGTLEAFF

abundance: .
v_gene: TRBV18
j_gene: TRBJ1-1
d_gene: .
CDR3nt: TGTGCCAGCTCACCTGCGGAAATGAACACTGAAGCTTTCTTT
CDR3aa: CASSPAEMNTEAFF

abundance: .
v_gene: TRBV19
j_gene: TRBJ1-3
d_gene: .
CDR3nt: TGTGCCAGTAGCCTCGGGCCTACGAGGAGGGACACCATATATTTT
CDR3aa: CASSLGPTRRDTIYF

abundance: .
v_gene: TRBV4-1
j_gene: TRBJ1-6
d_gene: .
CDR3nt: TGCGCCAGCAGCCAAGGGACAGCATATAATTCACCCCTCCACTTT
CDR3aa: CASSQGTAYNSPLHF

abundance: .
v_gene: TRBV6-5
j_gene: TRBJ1-1
d_gene: .
CDR3nt: TGTGCCAGCAGTCCCCAGATGAACACTGAAGCTTTCTTT
CDR3aa: CASSPQMNTEAFF

abundance: .
v_gene: TRBV4-3
j_gene: TRBJ1-3
d_gene: .
CDR3nt: TGCGCCAGCAGCCAAGATCCTCCCAGGGACTCTGGAAACACCATATATTTT
CDR3aa: CASSQDPPRDSGNTIYF

abundance: .
v_gene: TRBV5-1
j_gene: TRBJ2-5
d_gene: TRBD2
CDR3nt: TGCGCCAGCAGCTTGGCGGGGACTAGCCAAGAGACCCAGTACTTC
CDR3aa: CASSLAGTSQETQYF

abundance: .
v_gene: TRBV7-2
j_gene: TRBJ2-5
d_gene: TRBD1
CDR3nt: TGTGCCAGCAGCGGCCGGACAGGGGAAGAGACCCAGTACTTC
CDR3aa: CASSGRTGEETQYF

abundance: .
v_gene: TRBV4-3
j_gene: TRBJ2-3
d_gene: .
CDR3nt: TGCGCCAGCAGCCAAGCATGGGGGGGGCCGAGCACAGATACGCAGTATTTT
CDR3aa: CASSQAWGGPSTDTQYF

abundance: .
v_gene: TRBV6-2/TRBV6-3
j_gene: TRBJ2-1
d_gene: .
CDR3nt: TGTGCCAGCAGTTACTCTTTCGAGAATGAGCAGTTCTTC
CDR3aa: CASSYSFENEQFF

abundance: once
v_gene: TRBV6-2/TRBV6-3
j_gene: TRBJ2-1
d_gene: .
CDR3nt: TGTGCCAGCACCCCGATGGGGGGTCCGCAGTTCTTC
CDR3aa: CASTPMGGPQFF

abundance: .
v_gene: TRBV7-7
j_gene: TRBJ2-7
d_gene: .
CDR3nt: TGTGCCAGCAGCTCCCCCCGAGGGTTATCCCTCACCGTCATGGACTACGAGCAGTACTTC
CDR3aa: CASSSPRGLSLTVMDYEQYF

abundance: .
v_gene: TRBV27
j_gene: TRBJ1-2
d_gene: .
CDR3nt: TGTGCCAGCAGTTTAAGGGGGGGGCAGGGGACCCTTTATGGCTACACCTTC
CDR3aa: CASSLRGGQGTLYGYTF

abundance: .
v_gene: TRBV3-1/TRBV3-2
j_gene: TRBJ2-2
d_gene: .
CDR3nt: TGTGCCAGCAGCCGAAGGGGGCCCGGGGGCGGGGAGCTGTTTTTT
CDR3aa: CASSRRGPGGGELFF

abundance: .
v_gene: TRBV7-6
j_gene: TRBJ2-1
d_gene: .
CDR3nt: TGTGCCAGGATAAGCAGGGGAGTCCTTTACAATGAGCAGTTCTTC
CDR3aa: CARISRGVLYNEQFF

abundance: .
v_gene: TRBV10-2
j_gene: TRBJ1-1
d_gene: TRBD1
CDR3nt: TGCGCCAGCAGAGAATTACAGGGGGCAGGGACTGAAGCTTTCTTT
CDR3aa: CASRELQGAGTEAFF

abundance: .
v_gene: TRBV5-4
j_gene: TRBJ2-3
d_gene: .
CDR3nt: TGTGCCAGCAGCCCGGCAGGGTGGTGGCACACAGATACGCAGTATTTT
CDR3aa: CASSPAGWWHTDTQYF

abundance: .
v_gene: TRBV11-2
j_gene: TRBJ1-3
d_gene: .
CDR3nt: TGTGCCAGCACCCTGTCAGGGGCGCGGGGAAACACCATATATTTT
CDR3aa: CASTLSGARGNTIYF

abundance: .
v_gene: TRBV3-1/TRBV3-2
j_gene: TRBJ1-1
d_gene: .
CDR3nt: TGTGCCAGCAGCCCCAGGGACTCCAACACTGAAGCTTTCTTT
CDR3aa: CASSPRDSNTEAFF

abundance: .
v_gene: TRBV18
j_gene: TRBJ2-2
d_gene: TRBD1
CDR3nt: TGTGCCAGCTCATCGGGACAGGGCGTGGGGAACACCGGGGAGCTGTTTTTT
CDR3aa: CASSSGQGVGNTGELFF